The sequence of this T cell receptor (beta chain) was determined in a study of siplizumab effects on memory and regulatory T cells. Study-level results: Confirmatory evidence of suppressive function in proliferating siplizumab-culture Tregs was not obtained. With siplizumab, cumulative frequency of CD4+ memory-derived alloreactive sequences dropped significantly. Mappable alloreactive CD4+ clones came from Treg cells more than 55% of the time on average with siplizumab, against around 25% in controls.

To note about this clone: Its antigen is still unknown.

The repertoire was sequenced with immunoSEQ multiplex PCR; TCRdb's copy has only in-frame clones and lacks some. Found here are fewer than 110,000 clones, nearly 95% of them singletons; the top ten hold around 12%. V shed 2 bases and J shed 0 bases, with 5 bases lying between them. The length of the CDR3 is 13 residues. Germline CDR1 and CDR2: GTSNPN and SVGIG (reference sequence). This rearrangement joins TRBV30 to TRBJ1-3; D is ambiguous. Source material: non-Treg CD4+ T cells sorted from blood. The receptor was isolated from a human donor in good health. CDR3 sequence: CAWSWSSGNTIYF. CDR3 DNA sequence: TGTGCCTGGAGTTGGAGCTCTGGAAACACCATATATTTT. Full variable domain (missing parts from reference TRBV30 and TRBJ1-3): SQTIHQWPATLVQPVGSPLSLECTVEGTSNPNLYWYRQAAGRGLQLLFYSVGIGQISSEVPQNLSASRPQDRQFILSSKKLLLSDSGFYLCAWSWSSGNTIYFGEGSWLTVV.